What follows are 17 T cell receptor beta chains derived from one specimen sequenced in a study of a mutant IDH1 vaccine in newly diagnosed glioma (dated by TCRdb to about 2021). Libraries were built with the immunoSEQ multiplex PCR assay. Here the immuneACCESS table is served through TCRdb, limited to in-frame sequences with V and J called. Missing clones are a known gap in these copies; in checked studies unresolved V genes cover under half, and the rest lacks a known reason. The sample records fewer than 70,000 clones, 75% to 90% of which are singletons. Around 1.9% of the sample comes from the top ten. What these receptors recognize is not known. The time point label corresponds to: week 11, during vaccination. Each vaccine dose was 300 ug of a 20-mer mutant IDH1 peptide in Montanide, given subcutaneously with topical imiquimod. Sample: PBMCs, taken from a glioma patient whose treatment included an IDH1 peptide vaccine. All receptors come from a man aged 35-49 years with glioma.

This sequence joins TRBV18 and TRBJ1-1; perhaps TRBD1 as D (6 bases). Looked up from germline, CDR1 is KGHSH and CDR2 is LQKENI. This CDR3 is 15 amino acids long. V was clipped by 6 bases and J by 1 base, with 15 bases between them. CDR3 amino acids: CASSAPGHRNTEAFF. In DNA, the CDR3 is TGTGCCAGCTCTGCGCCGGGACACCGGAACACTGAAGCTTTCTTT.

This clone showed up just once. The chain employs TRBV5-4 and TRBJ1-3; D gene uncertain. V lost 4 bases and J lost 0, with 5 bases in between. Germline V CDR1 and CDR2: SGHNT, YYREEE (reference sequence). This CDR3 is built from 13 residues. CDR3 region: CASSLYSGNTIYF. CDR3 DNA: TGTGCCAGCAGCCTCTACTCTGGAAACACCATATATTTT.

The chain joins TRBV28 to TRBJ1-2; 9 nucleotides align to TRBD1. V was pared by 3 bases and J by 2 bases, with 7 bases of the junction left unmatched. Germline-derived CDR1 and CDR2 are MDHEN and SYDVKM. The CDR3 runs to 16 residues. CDR3 sequence: CASSFPRTGANYGYTF. CDR3 DNA sequence: TGTGCCAGCAGTTTCCCGCGGACAGGGGCGAACTATGGCTACACCTTC.

The chain carries TRBV6-5 and TRBJ1-4, with D possibly TRBD1 on 5 matching bases. V lost 5 bases and J lost 10, with 14 bases in between. The V gene's germline CDR1 is MNHEY and CDR2 SVGAGI. This CDR3 has 13 residues. CDR3 region: CASSPYAQGKLFF. CDR3 coding DNA: TGTGCCAGCAGTCCATACGCCCAGGGAAAACTGTTTTTT.

This rearrangement joins TRBV7-2 to TRBJ2-7, with 8 bases that match TRBD2. J was trimmed by 7 bases and V by 1 base; bases with no gene match: 9. From germline, CDR1 is SGHTA and CDR2 FQGNSA. This CDR3 is built from 15 residues. The CDR3 DNA reads as TGTGCCAGCAGCTTAGATACCGGGAGGGCCAGGGAGCAGTACTTC. The encoded protein is CASSLDTGRAREQYF. Full variable domain (missing parts from reference TRBV7-2 and TRBJ2-7): GAGVSQSPSNKVTEKGKDVELRCDPISGHTALYWYRQSLGQGLEFLIYFQGNSAPDKSGLPSDRFSAERTGGSVSTLTIQRTQQEDSAVYLCASSLDTGRAREQYFGPGTRLTVT.

The rearrangement links TRBV5-1 to TRBJ2-2; 8 bases line up with TRBD1. The V and J ends lost 0 bases and 0 bases, in that order; junction bases with no gene match: 1. This CDR3 spans 16 amino acids. Germline values: CDR1 SGHRS, CDR2 YFSETQ. CDR3: CASSLGTGTNTGELFF. In nucleotides, the CDR3 is TGCGCCAGCAGCTTGGGGACAGGGACGAACACCGGGGAGCTGTTTTTT.

In this sample, this clone turned up a few times. The chain joins TRBV5-6 to TRBJ2-1; maybe TRBD2 (5 bases). The CDR3 has 13 amino acids. CDR1 is SGHDT and CDR2 is YYEEEE in the germline V gene. V lost 4 bases, J lost 13 bases, and 18 bases lay in between. The CDR3 protein is CASSPVADSEQFF. DNA for the CDR3: TGTGCCAGCAGCCCGGTGGCGGACTCGGAACAGTTCTTC.

This CDR3 is CASSYGGLPQETQYF. CDR3 DNA sequence: TGTGCCAGCAGTTACGGGGGACTACCGCAAGAGACCCAGTACTTC. The chain recombines TRBV6-5 with TRBJ2-5; TRBD2 aligns across 7 bases. This CDR3 contains 15 residues. Germline loops: CDR1 MNHEY, CDR2 SVGAGI. Unmatched junction bases numbered 5, after V lost 2 bases and J lost 2 bases.

The genes are TRBV19 and TRBJ2-2; 11 bases agree with TRBD1. CDR3 length: 19 residues. V shed 1 base and J 1 base; nucleotides not matched to a gene: 8. Germline V gene sequence: CDR1 LNHDA, CDR2 SQIVND (reference sequence). The CDR3, as DNA: TGTGCCAGTAGTATAGGGACAGGGGGCGATTTCGTGAACACCGGGGAGCTGTTTTTT. This encodes CASSIGTGGDFVNTGELFF.

The V gene is TRBV28, the J gene TRBJ1-2, with 10 nucleotides matching TRBD1. The CDR3 contains 14 residues. Per the germline V gene, CDR1 is MDHEN and CDR2 is SYDVKM. The J segment lost 2 bases and the V segment lost 4 bases, leaving 1 base of the junction unmatched. The CDR3 loop is CASSSGQGNYGYTF. The CDR3 nucleotides are TGTGCCAGCAGTTCGGGACAGGGGAACTATGGCTACACCTTC.

V usage is TRBV19 and J usage is TRBJ1-5, with D possibly TRBD1 on 5 matching bases. The CDR3 runs to 14 residues. V lost 5 bases, J lost 4 bases, and 12 bases lay in between. The germline gives CDR1 LNHDA, CDR2 SQIVND (reference sequence). As DNA, the CDR3 is TGTGCCAGTAGTGAGGGACGGTTAAATCAGCCCCAGCATTTT. This sequence encodes CASSEGRLNQPQHF.

The CDR3 sequence is CASSLLLANTGELFF. The CDR3 nucleotides are TGTGCCAGCAGCTTGCTCCTCGCGAACACCGGGGAGCTGTTTTTT. The chain employs TRBV5-4 and TRBJ2-2; the D is unclear. The CDR3 totals 15 residues. CDR1 is SGHNT, CDR2 YYREEE, per germline (reference sequence). The germline V and J ends were trimmed by 1 base and 0 bases, with 7 bases remaining between them.

The genes are TRBV6-5 and TRBJ2-7, with TRBD2 identical over 9 bases. The CDR3 extends over 15 amino acids. The germline V gene has CDR1 MNHEY and CDR2 SVGAGI. V lost 2 bases and J lost 4; bases outside the gene matches: 6. The chain's CDR3 is CASSYRLAGLYEQYF. CDR3 DNA: TGTGCCAGCAGTTACCGGCTAGCGGGGTTGTACGAGCAGTACTTC.

This chain joins TRBV28 and TRBJ1-1; D is possibly TRBD1 (5 bases). Trimming took off 10 bases at V and 2 bases at J, with 17 bases between the two ends. Germline CDR1 and CDR2: MDHEN and SYDVKM. CDR3 size: 14 residues. DNA of the CDR3: TGTGCCACAATTACATCGGGACTCAACACTGAAGCTTTCTTT. Its protein product is CATITSGLNTEAFF. Based on the CDR3 plus reference TRBV28 and TRBJ1-1, the full variable domain is DVKVTQSSRYLVKRTGEKVFLECVQDMDHENMFWYRQDPGLGLRLIYFSYDVKMKEKGDIPEGYSVSREKKERFSLILESASTNQTSMYLCATITSGLNTEAFFGQGTRLTVV.

V and J are TRBV15 and TRBJ2-5; weak D call: TRBD2 (5 bases). The CDR3 consists of 17 residues. The ends were cut back, 1 base at V and 5 bases at J, with 20 bases in the middle. The germline CDR1 and CDR2 sequences are LNHNV and YYDKDF (reference sequence). CDR3 DNA: TGTGCCACCAGCAGAGTTATCGGTGGCCCCCGCGGGGAGACCCAGTACTTC. Translation: CATSRVIGGPRGETQYF.

This clone has a handful of counts. J is TRBJ1-2 and V is TRBV5-5; 8 bases match TRBD1. Germline assignment: CDR1 SGHKS and CDR2 YYEKEE (reference sequence). The V and J ends lost 0 bases and 6 bases, in that order; junction bases with no gene match: 7. This CDR3 spans 15 amino acids. CDR3 region: CASSLEARGHDGYTF. In DNA, the CDR3 is TGTGCCAGCAGCTTGGAGGCCAGGGGGCATGATGGCTACACCTTC. Looking up the rest from reference TRBV5-5 and TRBJ1-2 gives the full variable domain: DAGVTQSPTHLIKTRGQQVTLRCSPISGHKSVSWYQQVLGQGPQFIFQYYEKEERGRGNFPDRFSARQFPNYSSELNVNALLLGDSALYLCASSLEARGHDGYTFGSGTRLTVV.

The J gene is TRBJ2-1, the V gene TRBV4-1; D possibly matches TRBD1 or TRBD2 (6 bases each). Germline V gives CDR1 MGHRA, CDR2 YSYEKL. V was clipped by 1 base and J by 10 bases, with 17 bases between them. CDR3 length equals 15 residues. CDR3 coding DNA: TGCGCCAGCAGCCAAGTGGGGGGCGCGTCAAGAGAGCAGTTCTTC. Encoded protein: CASSQVGGASREQFF.